This T cell receptor (beta chain) was observed in a study of T cells in tumors after PD-1 blockade. Sequencing used immunoSEQ multiplex PCR; TCRdb keeps in-frame clones, though not all of them. The sample consists of around 50,000 clones, nearly 80% of them appearing once. Per germline, CDR1 SNHLY and CDR2 FYNNEI. V was pared by 6 bases and J by 7 bases, with 18 bases between. The CDR3 contains 15 residues. The chain couples TRBV2 to TRBJ1-4, with D possibly matching TRBD1 (5 bases). The source of this sequence is a human donor with basal cell carcinoma. Sequences were derived from PBMCs, sampled before anti-PD-1 treatment. The DNA for the CDR3 is TGTGCCAGCAGCCAAAACGCGGGACCTGTTGAAAAACTGTTTTTT. Amino acids: CASSQNAGPVEKLFF.